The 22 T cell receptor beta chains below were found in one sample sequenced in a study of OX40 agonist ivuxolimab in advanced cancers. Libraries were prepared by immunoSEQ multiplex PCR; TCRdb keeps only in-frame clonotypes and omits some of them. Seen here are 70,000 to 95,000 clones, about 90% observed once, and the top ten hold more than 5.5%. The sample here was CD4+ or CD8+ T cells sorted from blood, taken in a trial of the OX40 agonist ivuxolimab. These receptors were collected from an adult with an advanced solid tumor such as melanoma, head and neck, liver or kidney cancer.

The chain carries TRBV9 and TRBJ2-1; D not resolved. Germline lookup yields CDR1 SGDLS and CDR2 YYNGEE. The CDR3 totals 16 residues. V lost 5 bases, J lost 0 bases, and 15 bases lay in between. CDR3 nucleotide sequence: TGTGCCAGCAGTTTCTTCGACACGAGCTCCTACAATGAGCAGTTCTTC. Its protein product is CASSFFDTSSYNEQFF.

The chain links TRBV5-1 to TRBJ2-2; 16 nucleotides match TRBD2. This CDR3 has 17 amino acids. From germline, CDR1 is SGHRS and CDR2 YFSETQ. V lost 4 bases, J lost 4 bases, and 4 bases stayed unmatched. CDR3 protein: CASSKGLAGGVTGELFF. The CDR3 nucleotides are TGCGCCAGCAGCAAGGGACTAGCGGGAGGGGTCACCGGGGAGCTGTTTTTT.

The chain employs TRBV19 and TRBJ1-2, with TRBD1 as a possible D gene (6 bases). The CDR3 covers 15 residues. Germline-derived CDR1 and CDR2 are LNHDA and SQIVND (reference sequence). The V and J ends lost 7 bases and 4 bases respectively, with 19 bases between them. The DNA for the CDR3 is TGTGCCAGTAACACAGGGTTTGGGGAACTCTATGGCTACACCTTC. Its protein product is CASNTGFGELYGYTF.

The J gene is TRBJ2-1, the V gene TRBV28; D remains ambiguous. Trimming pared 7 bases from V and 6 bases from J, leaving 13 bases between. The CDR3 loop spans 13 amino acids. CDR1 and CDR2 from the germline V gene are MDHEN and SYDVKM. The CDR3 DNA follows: TGTGCCAGCACCAACCCCGGGCCCAATGAGCAGTTCTTC. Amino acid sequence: CASTNPGPNEQFF.

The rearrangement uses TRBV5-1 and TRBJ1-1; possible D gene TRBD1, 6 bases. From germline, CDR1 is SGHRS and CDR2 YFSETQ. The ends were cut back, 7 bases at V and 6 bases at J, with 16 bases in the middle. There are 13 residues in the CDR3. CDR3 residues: CASHGRGRSEAFF. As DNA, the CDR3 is TGCGCCAGCCACGGCAGGGGTAGGTCTGAAGCTTTCTTT. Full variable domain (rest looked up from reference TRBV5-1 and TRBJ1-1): KAGVTQTPRYLIKTRGQQVTLSCSPISGHRSVSWYQQTPGQGLQFLFEYFSETQRNKGNFPGRFSGRQFSNSRSEMNVSTLELGDSALYLCASHGRGRSEAFFGQGTRLTVV.

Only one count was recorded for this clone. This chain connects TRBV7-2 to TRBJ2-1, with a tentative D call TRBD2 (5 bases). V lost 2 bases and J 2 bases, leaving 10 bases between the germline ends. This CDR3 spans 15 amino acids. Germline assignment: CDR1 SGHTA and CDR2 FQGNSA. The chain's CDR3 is CASSLKREAYNEQFF. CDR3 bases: TGTGCCAGCAGCTTAAAACGGGAAGCCTACAATGAGCAGTTCTTC.

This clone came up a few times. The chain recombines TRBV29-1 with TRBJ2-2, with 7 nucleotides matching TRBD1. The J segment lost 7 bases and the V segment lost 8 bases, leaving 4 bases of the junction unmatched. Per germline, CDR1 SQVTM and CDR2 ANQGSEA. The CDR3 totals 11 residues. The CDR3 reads CSYRGVGELFF. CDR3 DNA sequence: TGCAGCTACAGGGGTGTCGGGGAGCTGTTTTTT.

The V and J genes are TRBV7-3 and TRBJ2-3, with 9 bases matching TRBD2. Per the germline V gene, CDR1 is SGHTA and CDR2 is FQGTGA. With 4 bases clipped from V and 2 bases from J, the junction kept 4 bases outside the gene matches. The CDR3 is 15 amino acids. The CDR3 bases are TGTGCCAGCAGCTCGACTAGCGGCTTCACAGATACGCAGTATTTT. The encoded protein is CASSSTSGFTDTQYF.

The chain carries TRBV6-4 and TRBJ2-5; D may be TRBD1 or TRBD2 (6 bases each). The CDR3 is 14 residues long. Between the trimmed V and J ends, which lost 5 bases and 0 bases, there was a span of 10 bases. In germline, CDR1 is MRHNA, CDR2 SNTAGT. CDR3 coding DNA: TGTGCCAGCAGTCTAGGGGGGTACCAAGAGACCCAGTACTTC. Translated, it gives CASSLGGYQETQYF.

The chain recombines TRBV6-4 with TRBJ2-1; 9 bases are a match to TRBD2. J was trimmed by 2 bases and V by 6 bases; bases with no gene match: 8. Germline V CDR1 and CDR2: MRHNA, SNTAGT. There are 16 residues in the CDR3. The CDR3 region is CASSRQGGRAYNEQFF. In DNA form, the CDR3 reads TGTGCCAGCAGCCGACAAGGCGGGAGGGCCTACAATGAGCAGTTCTTC.

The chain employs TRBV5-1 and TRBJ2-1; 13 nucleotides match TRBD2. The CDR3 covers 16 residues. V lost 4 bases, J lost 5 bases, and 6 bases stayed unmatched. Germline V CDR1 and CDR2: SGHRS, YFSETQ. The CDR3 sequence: CASSTGLAGNHNEQFF. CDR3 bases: TGCGCCAGCAGCACGGGACTAGCGGGAAATCACAATGAGCAGTTCTTC.

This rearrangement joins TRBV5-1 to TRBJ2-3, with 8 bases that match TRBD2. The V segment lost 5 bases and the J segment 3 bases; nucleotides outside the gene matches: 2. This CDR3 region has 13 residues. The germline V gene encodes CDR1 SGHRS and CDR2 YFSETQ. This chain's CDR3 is CASSSGTTDTQYF. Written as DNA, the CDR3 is TGCGCCAGCAGTAGCGGGACTACAGATACGCAGTATTTT.

The CDR3 DNA is TGTGCCAGCAGTGCTGGGAGGACAGTACGCTACGAGCAGTACTTC. Protein product: CASSAGRTVRYEQYF. The chain combines TRBV2 with TRBJ2-7; D is possibly TRBD1 or TRBD2 (6 bases each). V shed 4 bases and J shed 3 bases, with 16 bases lying between them. This CDR3 region has 15 residues. Germline V gene lookup returns CDR1 SNHLY and CDR2 FYNNEI.

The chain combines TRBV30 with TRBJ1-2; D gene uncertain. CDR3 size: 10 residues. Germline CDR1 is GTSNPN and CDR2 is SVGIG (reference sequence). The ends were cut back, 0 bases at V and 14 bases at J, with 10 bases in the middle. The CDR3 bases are TGTGCCTGGAGTGTCGGGTCGACAACCTTC. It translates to CAWSVGSTTF.

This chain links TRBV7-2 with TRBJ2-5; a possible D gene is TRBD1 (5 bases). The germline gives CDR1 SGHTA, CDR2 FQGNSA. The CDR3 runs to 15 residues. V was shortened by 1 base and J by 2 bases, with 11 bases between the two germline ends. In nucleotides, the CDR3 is TGTGCCAGCAGCTTAGAGCTACAGGTGCAAGAGACCCAGTACTTC. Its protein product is CASSLELQVQETQYF.

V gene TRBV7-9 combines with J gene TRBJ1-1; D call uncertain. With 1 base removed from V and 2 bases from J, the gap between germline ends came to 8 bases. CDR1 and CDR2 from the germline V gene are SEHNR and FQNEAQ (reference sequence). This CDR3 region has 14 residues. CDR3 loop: CASSLETSNTEAFF. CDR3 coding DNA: TGTGCCAGCAGCTTAGAAACATCTAACACTGAAGCTTTCTTT. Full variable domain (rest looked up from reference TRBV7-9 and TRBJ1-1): DTGVSQNPRHKITKRGQNVTFRCDPISEHNRLYWYRQTLGQGPEFLTYFQNEAQLEKSRLLSDRFSAERPKGSFSTLEIQRTEQGDSAMYLCASSLETSNTEAFFGQGTRLTVV.

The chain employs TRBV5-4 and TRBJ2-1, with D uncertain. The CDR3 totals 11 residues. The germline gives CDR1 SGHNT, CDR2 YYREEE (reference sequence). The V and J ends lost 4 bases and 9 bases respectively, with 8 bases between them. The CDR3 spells CASSTDGEQFF. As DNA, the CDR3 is TGTGCCAGCAGCACGGACGGTGAGCAGTTCTTC.

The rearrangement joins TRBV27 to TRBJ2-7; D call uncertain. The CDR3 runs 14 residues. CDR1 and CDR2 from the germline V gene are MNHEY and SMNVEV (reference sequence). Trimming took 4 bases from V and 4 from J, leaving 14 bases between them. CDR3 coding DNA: TGTGCCAGCAGTTCCCCCGGGCTCGGGTACGAGCAGTACTTC. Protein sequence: CASSSPGLGYEQYF.

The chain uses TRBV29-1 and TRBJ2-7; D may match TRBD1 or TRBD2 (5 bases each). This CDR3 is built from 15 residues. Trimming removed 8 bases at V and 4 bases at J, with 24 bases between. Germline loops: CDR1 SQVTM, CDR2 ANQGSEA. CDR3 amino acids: CSPVPSHSREYEQYF. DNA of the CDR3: TGCAGCCCTGTCCCCTCCCACAGCAGGGAGTACGAGCAGTACTTC.

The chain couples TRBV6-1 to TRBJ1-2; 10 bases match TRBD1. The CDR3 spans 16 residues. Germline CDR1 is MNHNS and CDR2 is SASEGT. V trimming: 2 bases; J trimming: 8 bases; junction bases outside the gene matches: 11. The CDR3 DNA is TGTGCCAGCAGTGAAACCTTCTACGGACAGGGGGAAGGCTACACCTTC. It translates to CASSETFYGQGEGYTF.

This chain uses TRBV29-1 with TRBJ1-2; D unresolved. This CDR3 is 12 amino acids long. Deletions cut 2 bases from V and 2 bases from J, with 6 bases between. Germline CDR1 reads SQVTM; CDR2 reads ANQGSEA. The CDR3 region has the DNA TGCAGCGTTGAATTAGAAAACTATGGCTACACCTTC. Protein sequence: CSVELENYGYTF.

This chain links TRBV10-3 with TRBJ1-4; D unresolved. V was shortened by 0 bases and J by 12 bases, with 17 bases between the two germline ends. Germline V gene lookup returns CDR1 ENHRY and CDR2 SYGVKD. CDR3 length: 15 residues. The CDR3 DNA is TGTGCCATCAGTGAGTCCCAGGCGAAGGATGGCCAACTGTTTTTT. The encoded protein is CAISESQAKDGQLFF.